This T cell receptor beta chain was obtained from a study of brain T cells in children with intractable seizures. Clones were sequenced by immunoSEQ multiplex PCR, and TCRdb holds only the in-frame ones, with some missing. This repertoire shows a few hundred thousand clones, over 90% found once; its top ten account for roughly 5.8%. The sample holds one count of this clone. The antigen is unknown. CDR1 is SEHNR and CDR2 is FQNEAQ in the germline V gene (reference sequence). Unmatched junction bases numbered 9, after V lost 5 bases and J lost 6 bases. CDR3 length equals 15 residues. Study-level results: Only CDR3 sequence similarity suggested viral specificity, without known HCMV serostatus. Pre- and post-surgery blood differed in depth, so pre-surgery absences may be undersampling.

The time point here: blood from clinic visit 5 months post-surgery; TSC patient then seizure free. Sequencing was limited to surgery cases with top T cell transcript signatures in brain tissue. Pre-surgery treatment included at least one anti-epileptic drug. The TCR comes from a boy less than two years old with tuberous sclerosis and intractable seizures. This rearrangement joins TRBV7-9 to TRBJ2-2, with 7 bases that match TRBD1. The material sequenced was peripheral blood, taken more than 4 months after surgery. The CDR3 DNA is TGTGCCAGCAGCACAACGGGACAGTTGCCCGGGGAGCTGTTTTTT. Translation gives CASSTTGQLPGELFF.